This T cell receptor beta chain was identified in a study of blood T cell repertoires in COVID-19. Overall study context: In each case, the material was cDNA or gDNA derived from T cells, B-cell-depleted T cells, or PBMCs.

This CDR3 is 19 amino acids long. Trimming cost V 0 bases and J 0 bases, with 16 bases left between them. Germline assignment: CDR1 SGHRS and CDR2 YFSETQ. In the original processing: Counts of nucleated cells, estimated from reference gene primer amplification, were obtained. The protocol was immunoSEQ multiplex PCR, while the TCRdb copy is restricted to in-frame clones and leaves out a portion. Clonal size and the V and J genes are those of that table, whereas D and trimming came from the DNA. The table has 250,000 to 300,000 clones, around nine tenths seen once. What was sequenced was PBMCs or T cells enriched from blood (not recorded which). The receptor comes from a middle-aged man who had recovered from COVID-19. The chain combines TRBV5-1 with TRBJ1-6; D remains ambiguous. This CDR3 is CASSLGGTRASSYNSPLHF. CDR3 nucleotides: TGCGCCAGCAGCTTGGGTGGCACGCGAGCGAGCTCCTATAATTCACCCCTCCACTTT.